One sample yielded the 32 T cell receptor beta chains listed below, sequenced in a study of identical twins (dated by TCRdb to the mid-2010s). Receptor libraries were prepared by 5' RACE. The run used an Illumina HiSeq 2000. TCRdb ran its own pipeline on the public reads, namely fastp trimming at Q25 and MiXCR clone calling, and kept in-frame beta chains. CDR3 protein duplicates are merged, each entry listing the most common genes and DNA. In this sample the table shows about 890,000 distinct CDR3 sequences, around an eighth of which occur a single time. Roughly 1.6% of the sample belongs to the ten largest clones. This sample also belongs to another study, concerning yellow fever vaccine responses in identical twins.

Specimen: PBMCs. The receptors were gathered from a woman under 30 in good health.

In this sample, this clonotype turned up a few times. This chain connects TRBV10-3 to TRBJ2-3; D tentatively reads TRBD1 or TRBD2 (6 bases each). V dropped 5 bases and J dropped 1 base, with 13 bases sitting between them. Germline-derived CDR1 and CDR2 are ENHRY and SYGVKD. There are 15 residues in the CDR3. CDR3 protein: CAISPLGGRTDTQYF. CDR3 DNA sequence: TGTGCCATCAGTCCCCTTGGGGGGCGCACAGATACGCAGTATTTT.

This sequence joins TRBV20-1 and TRBJ2-1; 7 nucleotides match TRBD2. V lost 3 bases and J lost 0; bases outside the gene matches: 5. From germline, CDR1 is DFQATT and CDR2 SNEGSKA (reference sequence). CDR3 length equals 15 residues. Written as DNA, the CDR3 is TGCAGTGCTAGGAAAGCGGGGAGCTCCTACAATGAGCAGTTCTTC. Amino acids: CSARKAGSSYNEQFF.

In its sample, this clonotype was seen a few times. V gene TRBV9 combines with J gene TRBJ2-7; D might be TRBD1 or TRBD2, each matching 5 bases. From germline, CDR1 is SGDLS and CDR2 YYNGEE. V shed 1 base and J shed 2 bases, with 10 bases lying between them. This CDR3 spans 14 amino acids. CDR3 coding DNA: TGTGCCAGCAGCGTATGGGACGATACCTACGAGCAGTACTTC. Translating gives CASSVWDDTYEQYF.

The J gene is TRBJ2-3, the V gene TRBV24-1; tentative D call: TRBD2 (6 bases). CDR3 length: 15 residues. Per germline, CDR1 KGHDR and CDR2 SFDVKD. The V end was cut by 0 bases, the J end by 8 bases, with 14 bases between. The CDR3 sequence is CATSDLRTLGGTQYF. In nucleotides, the CDR3 is TGTGCCACCAGTGATTTGAGGACACTCGGGGGTACGCAGTATTTT.

The chain recombines TRBV7-3 with TRBJ2-1; D is unresolved. Germline V gene lookup returns CDR1 SGHTA and CDR2 FQGTGA. The CDR3 sequence is 16 residues long. V was pared by 1 base and J by 5 bases, with 15 bases between. CDR3 region: CASSLNPFQRDNEQFF. The CDR3 nucleotides read TGTGCCAGCAGCTTAAACCCTTTTCAACGTGACAATGAGCAGTTCTTC.

CDR3 residues: CASSHGTRDRGHSYNEQFF. The CDR3 DNA reads as TGTGCCAGCAGCCACGGCACTAGGGACAGGGGGCACTCCTACAATGAGCAGTTCTTC. The J gene is TRBJ2-1, the V gene TRBV21-1; the table assigns TRBD1, which was not confirmed against the DNA. TRBV21-1 corresponds to a pseudogene. This CDR3 has 19 residues.

The V and J genes are TRBV6-4 and TRBJ1-6; TRBD1 matches at 9 bases. Germline V gene lookup returns CDR1 MRHNA and CDR2 SNTAGT. V shed 3 bases and J 6 bases; nucleotides not matched to a gene: 3. The CDR3 length is 15 residues. The CDR3 here is CASSELGQGNSPLHF. Here the CDR3 DNA reads TGTGCCAGCAGTGAACTGGGACAGGGTAATTCACCCCTCCACTTT.

This sequence joins TRBV24-1 and TRBJ2-3; a possible D gene is TRBD1 (6 bases). CDR1 is KGHDR and CDR2 is SFDVKD in the germline V gene. The V gene lost 2 bases and the J gene lost 7 bases, with 9 bases spanning the gap. This CDR3 has 13 residues. This CDR3 reads CATSDWGLYTQYF. CDR3 coding DNA: TGTGCCACCAGTGATTGGGGGCTCTATACGCAGTATTTT.

The chain carries TRBV12-3 or TRBV12-4 and TRBJ2-1; the match to TRBD1 covers 10 bases. There are 19 residues in the CDR3. The V and J ends lost 7 bases and 3 bases, in that order; junction bases with no gene match: 18. The CDR3 loop is CASTLPTGGKVGNYNEQFF. The CDR3 DNA is TGTGCCAGCACCTTACCGACAGGGGGCAAAGTCGGAAACTACAATGAGCAGTTCTTC.

The chain has TRBV29-1 and TRBJ2-1, with D possibly being TRBD2 (6 bases). CDR1 is SQVTM and CDR2 is ANQGSEA in the germline V gene. V was trimmed by 5 bases and J by 7 bases, leaving 21 bases between them. The CDR3 is 15 residues long. The chain's CDR3 is CSVRDYPAGFNEQFF. The CDR3 DNA follows: TGCAGCGTTAGAGACTACCCCGCGGGATTTAATGAGCAGTTCTTC.

This clonotype was counted a few times. CDR3 bases: TGCAGTGCTAAATCAGCGGGAGGGCCCAATGAGCAGTTCTTC. Translating it yields CSAKSAGGPNEQFF. The rearrangement joins TRBV20-1 to TRBJ2-1; TRBD2 matches 10 bases. This CDR3 comprises 14 residues. The trim removed 4 bases at V and 6 bases at J, leaving 6 bases unmatched. In germline, CDR1 is DFQATT, CDR2 SNEGSKA (reference sequence).

This clonotype was observed a few times. V and J are TRBV20-1 and TRBJ1-6; 8 nucleotides align to TRBD1. Germline CDR1 reads DFQATT; CDR2 reads SNEGSKA (reference sequence). There are 12 residues in the CDR3. After removal of 3 bases from V and 12 bases from J, the junction contained 4 bases not matched to a gene. CDR3 amino acids: CSASGQGGPLHF. CDR3 bases: TGCAGTGCTAGCGGACAGGGTGGACCCCTCCACTTT.

This clonotype showed up just a few times. The chain joins TRBV20-1 to TRBJ1-2; maybe TRBD1 (6 bases). V gave up 0 bases and J gave up 2 bases, with 10 bases separating them. CDR3 length equals 14 residues. Germline CDR1 is DFQATT and CDR2 is SNEGSKA (reference sequence). The CDR3 coding sequence is TGCAGTGCTAGAGACTGGGGACAAAACTATGGCTACACCTTC. Translating gives CSARDWGQNYGYTF.

In this sample, this clonotype turned up a few times. V usage is TRBV29-1 and J usage is TRBJ1-1; D perhaps matches TRBD1 (5 bases). CDR1 and CDR2 (germline): SQVTM, ANQGSEA. The length of the CDR3 is 12 residues. Trimming left V 5 bases short and J 6 bases short, with 13 bases between. The CDR3 protein is CSVIPTTAEAFF. The CDR3 DNA is TGCAGCGTTATACCCACGACAGCTGAAGCTTTCTTT.

The gene calls are TRBV7-8 and TRBJ2-3, with D unclear. The CDR3 has 16 residues. Germline V gives CDR1 SGHVS, CDR2 FQNEAQ. Between the trimmed V and J ends, which lost 7 bases and 2 bases, there was a span of 19 bases. The CDR3 bases are TGTGCCAGCAATCTAGGCGGTTGGGCTACCACAGATACGCAGTATTTT. It translates to CASNLGGWATTDTQYF.

The V call is TRBV11-1, the J call TRBJ2-5; no firm D call. V was pared by 5 bases and J by 2 bases, with 12 bases between. Germline loops: CDR1 SGHAT, CDR2 FQDESV (reference sequence). The CDR3 has 14 residues. The CDR3 DNA sequence: TGTGCCAGCAGCGCCTTAACGGCACAAGAGACCCAGTACTTC. Encoded protein: CASSALTAQETQYF.

The table lists this clonotype with a few counts. The V gene is TRBV20-1, the J gene TRBJ1-2; D is unclear. Germline V gene sequence: CDR1 DFQATT, CDR2 SNEGSKA (reference sequence). V shed 6 bases and J shed 4 bases, with 6 bases lying between them. The CDR3 covers 10 residues. CDR3 bases: TGCAGTGCGTACAGCTATGGCTACACCTTC. It translates to CSAYSYGYTF.

This clonotype occurred a few times. The V call is TRBV28, the J call TRBJ2-3; 7 bases align to TRBD2. CDR3 length: 15 residues. Germline values: CDR1 MDHEN, CDR2 SYDVKM. Trimming removed 4 bases from V and 7 bases from J; junction bases left unmatched: 11. CDR3 sequence: CASSSGLPRPNTQYF. CDR3 in DNA: TGTGCCAGCAGTTCGGGACTACCCCGTCCGAATACGCAGTATTTT. The entire variable domain, with the rest obtained from reference TRBV28 and TRBJ2-3, is as follows: DVKVTQSSRYLVKRTGEKVFLECVQDMDHENMFWYRQDPGLGLRLIYFSYDVKMKEKGDIPEGYSVSREKKERFSLILESASTNQTSMYLCASSSGLPRPNTQYFGPGTRLTVL.

V usage is TRBV4-1 and J usage is TRBJ1-5; tentatively, D is TRBD1 (5 bases). This CDR3 region has 16 residues. Germline loops: CDR1 MGHRA, CDR2 YSYEKL. Trimming cost V 2 bases and J 2 bases, with 13 bases left between them. The CDR3 bases are TGCGCCAGCAGCCAACGGTCGGGGGATCGCAATCAGCCCCAGCATTTT. Amino acids: CASSQRSGDRNQPQHF.

The CDR3 reads CATHRGLQPQHF. Here the CDR3 DNA reads TGTGCCACCCACAGGGGTCTTCAGCCCCAGCATTTT. J is TRBJ1-5 and V is TRBV6-5; 7 positions match TRBD1. Per the germline V gene, CDR1 is MNHEY and CDR2 is SVGAGI. The CDR3 loop spans 12 amino acids. V trimming: 10 bases; J trimming: 6 bases; junction bases outside the gene matches: 6.

The chain joins TRBV5-1 to TRBJ1-4; D remains unclear. V lost 5 bases to trimming and J lost 4 bases, with 12 bases between them. The length of the CDR3 is 14 residues. Germline V gives CDR1 SGHRS, CDR2 YFSETQ. Here the CDR3 DNA reads TGCGCCAGCAGACTGGAGGCGGTTAATGAAAAACTGTTTTTT. This translates into CASRLEAVNEKLFF.

Only a few counts were recorded for this clonotype. This rearrangement joins TRBV7-6 to TRBJ2-1; no clear D. Trimming shortened V by 4 bases and J by 5 bases, and 12 bases separated the two germline ends. Germline assignment: CDR1 SGHVS and CDR2 FNYEAQ. The CDR3 is 14 amino acids. The CDR3 bases are TGTGCCAGCAGCTCTCGGGCCGACGACAATGAGCAGTTCTTC. It specifies CASSSRADDNEQFF. The whole variable domain, filled in from reference TRBV7-6 and TRBJ2-1, reads GAGVSQSPRYKVTKRGQDVALRCDPISGHVSLYWYRQALGQGPEFLTYFNYEAQQDKSGLPNDRFSAERPEGSISTLTIQRTEQRDSAMYRCASSSRADDNEQFFGPGTRLTVL.

This chain connects TRBV18 to TRBJ2-3; D ambiguous. Germline V gives CDR1 KGHSH, CDR2 LQKENI. This CDR3 comprises 15 residues. V was cut by 1 base and J by 0 bases, with 8 bases left in between. The CDR3 sequence: CASSPRVLSTDTQYF. The CDR3 DNA follows: TGTGCCAGCTCACCACGGGTACTAAGCACAGATACGCAGTATTTT.

The V gene is TRBV12-3 or TRBV12-4, the J gene TRBJ2-1, with 7 bases lining up with TRBD1. Trimming at V came to 8 bases and at J to 13 bases, leaving 8 bases not matched to a gene. This CDR3 has 11 residues. CDR3 in DNA: TGTGCCAGCGCAATAACAGGGGAACAGTTCTTC. Translation gives CASAITGEQFF.

About this clonotype: One end of the junction is discordant with germline, which a read error may explain. The chain employs TRBV13 and TRBJ2-4, with TRBD1 identical over 7 bases. CDR1 and CDR2 (germline): PRHDT, FYEKMQ (reference sequence). The CDR3 is made up of 16 amino acids. CDR3 sequence (DNA): TGTGCCAGCAGTTTAGAGGGGGCTTCAGCCAAAAACATTCAGTACTTC. Amino acids: CASSLEGASAKNIQYF.

This clonotype was picked up a small number of times. V gene TRBV7-3 combines with J gene TRBJ2-1; D possibly corresponds to TRBD1 (6 bases). Trimming cost V 5 bases and J 3 bases, with 14 bases left between them. The CDR3 length is 15 residues. Germline V gene sequence: CDR1 SGHTA, CDR2 FQGTGA. CDR3 nucleotide sequence: TGTGCCAGCAGCCTCAGGGGAGAAGTCTACAATGAGCAGTTCTTC. Translating gives CASSLRGEVYNEQFF.

V and J are TRBV5-1 and TRBJ2-5; tentative D call: TRBD1 (7 bases). The CDR3 has 17 residues. With 2 bases removed from V and 3 bases from J, the gap between germline ends came to 20 bases. CDR1 and CDR2 (germline): SGHRS, YFSETQ. CDR3 in amino acids: CASSFRSWRGREETQYF. Here the CDR3 DNA reads TGCGCCAGCAGCTTTCGGAGTTGGAGGGGGCGGGAAGAGACCCAGTACTTC.

Only a few counts were recorded for this clonotype. The chain is built from TRBV5-5 and TRBJ2-1; 12 positions match TRBD1. CDR1 is SGHKS, CDR2 YYEKEE, per germline (reference sequence). The CDR3 covers 17 residues. Trimming took 4 bases from V and 7 from J; bases not matched to a gene: 12. The CDR3 nucleotides are TGTGCCAGCAGCCGCGGTCCCGGGACAGGGGGCGAGAATGAGCAGTTCTTC. This sequence encodes CASSRGPGTGGENEQFF.

This clonotype was observed a few times. The V gene is TRBV20-1, the J gene TRBJ2-1; TRBD1 is a possible D gene (6 bases). This CDR3 spans 14 amino acids. V was shortened by 4 bases and J by 5 bases, with 15 bases between the two germline ends. CDR1 is DFQATT and CDR2 is SNEGSKA in the germline V gene (reference sequence). In nucleotides, the CDR3 is TGCAGTGCTACAGGGGTGCCTCAAAACAATGAGCAGTTCTTC. Its translation is CSATGVPQNNEQFF.

This clonotype appeared many times. CDR3 amino acids: CSVSSTGEQYF. The CDR3 bases are TGCAGTGTCTCTTCCACGGGCGAGCAGTATTTT. This chain uses TRBV20-1 with TRBJ2-3, with unresolved D. The CDR3 spans 11 residues. Germline V gene lookup returns CDR1 DFQATT and CDR2 SNEGSKA (reference sequence). Trimming left V 7 bases short and J 11 bases short, with 16 bases between.

This chain links TRBV5-1 with TRBJ1-6, with D perhaps matching TRBD1 (5 bases). Trimming pared 5 bases from V and 11 bases from J, leaving 14 bases between. The CDR3 totals 13 residues. Germline V gives CDR1 SGHRS, CDR2 YFSETQ. The CDR3 sequence is CASRRSGDAPLHF. The CDR3 DNA follows: TGCGCCAGCAGAAGGTCGGGGGACGCACCCCTCCACTTT.

The V gene is TRBV5-6, the J gene TRBJ2-2; 10 nucleotides line up with TRBD2. V was pared by 5 bases and J by 0 bases, with 10 bases of the junction left unmatched. The CDR3 sequence is 18 residues long. Germline V gene lookup returns CDR1 SGHDT and CDR2 YYEEEE. The CDR3 spells CASSYRTSGLANTGELFF. Here the CDR3 DNA reads TGTGCCAGCAGTTATCGGACTAGCGGACTGGCGAACACCGGGGAGCTGTTTTTT.